This is a list of T cell receptor beta chains from one sample in a study of PD-L1 blockade in urothelial cancer. The protocol was immunoSEQ multiplex PCR, while the TCRdb copy is restricted to in-frame clones and leaves out a portion. The sample lists 120,000 or so clones; roughly 83% were seen once. The input for sequencing was PBMCs, taken around atezolizumab (anti-PD-L1) treatment. The receptors shown here come from a man aged 50-60 years with urothelial cancer. The conserved cysteine and the conserved F or W are not part of the CDR3 here.

J gene,CDR3 length,V gene,CDR3 protein
TRBJ2-3,12,TRBV11-3,ASSLGQGADTQY
TRBJ2-1,16,TRBV4-2,ASSQVWTSGSVGNEQF
TRBJ2-1,10,TRBV10-1,ASSFGNNEQF
TRBJ2-3,13,TRBV5-8,ASSLGTSGSNTQY
TRBJ2-1,12,TRBV5-1,ASSAGPLRGEQF
TRBJ2-3,12,TRBV14,ASSHVRRTNTQY
TRBJ2-7,13,TRBV7-2,ASSLGLAGDHEQY
TRBJ2-7,13,TRBV6-6,ASSGLAGGPYEQY
TRBJ1-4,13,TRBV6-1,ASSPLGTTNEKLF
TRBJ2-7,13,TRBV30,AWSPGTGGFYEQY
TRBJ2-7,14,TRBV9,ASSVGPGQGTYEQY
TRBJ1-5,15,TRBV5-6,ASSPGGGLFGNQPQH
TRBJ2-1,15,TRBV5-1,ASRPGLAGRDYNEQF
TRBJ1-4,12,TRBV9,ASSRTGKGEKLF